This TCR beta chain was recovered during a study of blood T cells in healthy people across ages. The CDR3 is 15 amino acids. Trimming at V came to 7 bases and at J to 6 bases, leaving 11 bases not matched to a gene. CDR1 and CDR2 from the germline V gene are ENHRY and SYGVKD. Next came a second PCR, run for roughly 6 to 11 cycles, which used a sample-barcoded 5' primer along with a J-beta primer mix. All samples gave at least 2.5 million CDR3-containing paired-end reads. TCRdb called the 5' RACE reads again in MiXCR, with one record for every CDR3 protein. The table lists under 2,000,000 distinct CDR3 sequences, about 50% of them singletons, with about 2.1% in the top ten. Comments on this clonotype: Its antigen is not known.

Study-level findings and limits: Percentage of naive T cells showed a strong correlation with TCR beta diversity.

The receptor was isolated from a woman in her forties in good health. The chain recombines TRBV10-3 with TRBJ2-3; 9 bases align to TRBD2. What was sequenced was blood. The CDR3 reads CAIKGTDLAGDTQYF. CDR3 DNA: TGTGCCATCAAAGGCACCGACCTAGCGGGGGATACGCAGTATTTT.